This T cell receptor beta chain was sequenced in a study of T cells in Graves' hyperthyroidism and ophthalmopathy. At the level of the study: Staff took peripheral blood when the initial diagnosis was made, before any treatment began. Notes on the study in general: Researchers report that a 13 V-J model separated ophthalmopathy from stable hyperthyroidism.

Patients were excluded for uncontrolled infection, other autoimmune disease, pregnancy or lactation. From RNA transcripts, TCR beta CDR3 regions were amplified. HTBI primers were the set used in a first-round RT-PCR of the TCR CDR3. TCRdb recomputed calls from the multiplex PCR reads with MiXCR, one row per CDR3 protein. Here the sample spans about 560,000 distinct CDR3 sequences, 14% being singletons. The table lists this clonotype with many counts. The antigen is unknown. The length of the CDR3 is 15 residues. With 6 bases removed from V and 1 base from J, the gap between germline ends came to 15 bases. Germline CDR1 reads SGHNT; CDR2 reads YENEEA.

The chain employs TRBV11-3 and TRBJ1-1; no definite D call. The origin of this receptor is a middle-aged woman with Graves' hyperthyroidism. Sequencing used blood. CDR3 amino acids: CASSLSGQKNTEAFF. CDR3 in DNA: TGTGCCAGCAGTCTCAGTGGGCAGAAGAACACTGAAGCTTTCTTT.